This T cell receptor (beta chain) derives from a study of T cells in Graves' hyperthyroidism and ophthalmopathy. General study points: Ophthalmopathy got predicted by the model a median around 6.6 months before its onset. Blood samples included most of the expanded thyroid clonotypes exceeding 0.001.

Lactation, pregnancy, other autoimmune disease or uncontrolled infection excluded patients. Fresh peripheral blood, less than 11 ml of it, supplied the PBMCs. V was shortened by 0 bases and J by 3 bases, with 16 bases between the two germline ends. Germline CDR1 is LNHDA and CDR2 is SQIVND (reference sequence). The CDR3 is 17 residues long. From RNA transcripts, TCR beta CDR3 regions were amplified. The TCR CDR3 first-round RT-PCR relied on the HTBI primer set. TCRdb fed the multiplex PCR reads into MiXCR, producing one record per CDR3 protein. The sample lists about 360,000 distinct CDR3 sequences; around 25% were seen once. This clonotype appeared a few times. The antigen is not known.

This receptor was identified in a man aged 50 or older with Graves' hyperthyroidism. The chain joins TRBV19 to TRBJ2-3, with D perhaps matching TRBD2 (5 bases). The sample consisted of blood. The CDR3 sequence is CASSIERAVSFTDTQYF. The CDR3 DNA reads as TGTGCCAGTAGTATAGAGAGGGCAGTGAGTTTTACAGATACGCAGTATTTT.